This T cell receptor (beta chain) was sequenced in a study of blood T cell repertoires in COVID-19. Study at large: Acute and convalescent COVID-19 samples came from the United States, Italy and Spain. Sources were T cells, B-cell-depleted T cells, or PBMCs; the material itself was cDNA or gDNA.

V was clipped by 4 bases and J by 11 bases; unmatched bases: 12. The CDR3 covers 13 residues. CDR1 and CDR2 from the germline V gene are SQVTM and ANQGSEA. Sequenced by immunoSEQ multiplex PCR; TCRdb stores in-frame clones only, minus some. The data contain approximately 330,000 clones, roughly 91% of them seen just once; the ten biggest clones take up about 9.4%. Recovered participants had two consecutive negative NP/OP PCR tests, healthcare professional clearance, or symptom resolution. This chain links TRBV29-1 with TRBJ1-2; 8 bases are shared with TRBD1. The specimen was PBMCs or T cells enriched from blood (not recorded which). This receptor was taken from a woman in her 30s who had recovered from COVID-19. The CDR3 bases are TGCAGCGTTGCCCAGGGGGCGATTTTAGCTTACACCTTC. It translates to CSVAQGAILAYTF.